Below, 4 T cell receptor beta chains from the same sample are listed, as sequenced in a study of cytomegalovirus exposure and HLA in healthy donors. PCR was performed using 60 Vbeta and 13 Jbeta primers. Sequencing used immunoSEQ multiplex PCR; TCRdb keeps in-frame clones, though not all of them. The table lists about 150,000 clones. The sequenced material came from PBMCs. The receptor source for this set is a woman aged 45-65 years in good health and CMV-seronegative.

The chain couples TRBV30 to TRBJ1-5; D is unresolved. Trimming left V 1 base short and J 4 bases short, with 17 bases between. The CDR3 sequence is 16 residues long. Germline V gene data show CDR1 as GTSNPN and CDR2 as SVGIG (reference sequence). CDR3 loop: CAWSEADPFGNQPQHF. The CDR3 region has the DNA TGTGCCTGGAGTGAGGCAGACCCCTTCGGGAATCAGCCCCAGCATTTT.

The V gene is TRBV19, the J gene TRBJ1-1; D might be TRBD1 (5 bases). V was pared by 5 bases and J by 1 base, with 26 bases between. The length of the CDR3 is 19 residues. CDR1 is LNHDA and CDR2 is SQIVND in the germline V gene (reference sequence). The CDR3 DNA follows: TGTGCCAGTAGTGTCAGACGTGGCGGGGGTCCTGGAGGGAACACTGAAGCTTTCTTT. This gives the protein CASSVRRGGGPGGNTEAFF.

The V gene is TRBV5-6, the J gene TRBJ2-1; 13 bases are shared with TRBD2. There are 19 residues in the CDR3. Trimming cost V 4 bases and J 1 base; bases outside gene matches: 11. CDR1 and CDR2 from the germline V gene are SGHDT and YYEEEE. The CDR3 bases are TGTGCCAGCAGCCTGCTACTAGCGGGAGGGCCCTCGTCCTACAATGAGCAGTTCTTC. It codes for CASSLLLAGGPSSYNEQFF.

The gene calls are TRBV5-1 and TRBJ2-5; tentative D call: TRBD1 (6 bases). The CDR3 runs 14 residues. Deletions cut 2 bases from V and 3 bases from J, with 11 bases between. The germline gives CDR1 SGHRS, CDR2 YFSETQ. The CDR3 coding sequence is TGCGCCAGCAGCTTTGGACAGCCCGAAGAGACCCAGTACTTC. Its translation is CASSFGQPEETQYF.